This T cell receptor (beta chain) comes out of a study of identical twins' blood T cells. One entry per CDR3 protein, called by TCRdb with MiXCR from the 5' RACE reads. Here the sample spans hundreds of thousands of distinct CDR3 sequences, about 28% being singletons. The CDR3 is 10 residues long. V was clipped by 1 base and J by 8 bases, with 5 bases between them. Germline assignment: CDR1 DFQATT and CDR2 SNEGSKA (reference sequence). The TCR was taken from a woman aged 18-49 years in good health. Sequenced material: PBMCs. The chain uses TRBV20-1 and TRBJ1-1; D is unclear. The CDR3 spells CSARGREAFF. Written as DNA, the CDR3 is TGCAGTGCTAGAGGGAGGGAAGCTTTCTTT.